Listed below are T cell receptor beta chains from one sample, sequenced in a study of T cells in Graves' hyperthyroidism and ophthalmopathy. TCRdb independently ran MiXCR on the multiplex PCR reads; one entry per CDR3 protein. The sample shows approximately 870,000 distinct CDR3 sequences, approximately 40% of them seen only once. Sample: blood. Every receptor here comes from a man aged 18 to 29 with Graves' hyperthyroidism. Both conserved end residues are part of each CDR3. The order of the fields is CDR3 length, D gene, J gene, clone size, V gene, CDR3 protein, CDR3 DNA. D genes are given only for firm matches. The size entry is marked missing in some rows and otherwise reads once, few, many or a size class.

length: 14; D: -; J: TRBJ2-7; size: -; V: TRBV10-3; CDR3: CASPTGTPLPEQYF; DNA: TGTGCCAGCCCTACCGGGACACCTCTTCCCGAGCAGTACTTC
length: 14; D: -; J: TRBJ1-2; size: -; V: TRBV20-1; CDR3: CSARGVESDYGYTF; DNA: TGCAGTGCTAGAGGGGTTGAGAGCGACTATGGCTACACCTTC
length: 18; D: -; J: TRBJ1-4; size: -; V: TRBV7-9; CDR3: CASSLAWTPSATNEKLFF; DNA: TGTGCCAGCAGCTTAGCGTGGACCCCCTCTGCAACTAATGAAAAACTGTTTTTT
length: 15; D: -; J: TRBJ2-5; size: many; V: TRBV10-3; CDR3: CAITPSPGDVETQYF; DNA: TGTGCCATCACCCCGAGTCCGGGCGATGTGGAGACCCAGTACTTC
length: 15; D: TRBD1; J: TRBJ2-5; size: -; V: TRBV7-8; CDR3: CASSFWDSTQETQYF; DNA: TGTGCCAGCAGCTTTTGGGACAGCACTCAAGAGACCCAGTACTTC
length: 11; D: -; J: TRBJ2-5; size: few; V: TRBV24-1; CDR3: CATSDGTTQYF; DNA: TGTGCCACCAGTGATGGGACAACCCAGTACTTC
length: 14; D: -; J: TRBJ2-7; size: many; V: TRBV10-3; CDR3: CAISEERVDYEQYF; DNA: TGTGCCATCAGTGAGGAAAGGGTCGACTACGAGCAGTACTTC
length: 17; D: TRBD2; J: TRBJ2-7; size: few; V: TRBV7-9; CDR3: CASSPSSGALLGYEQYF; DNA: TGTGCCAGCAGCCCTTCTAGCGGGGCCCTGCTTGGTTACGAGCAGTACTTC
length: 13; D: TRBD1; J: TRBJ1-2; size: many; V: TRBV29-1; CDR3: CSVPQGASYGYTF; DNA: TGCAGCGTACCCCAGGGGGCGAGCTATGGCTACACCTTC
length: 11; D: -; J: TRBJ1-2; size: -; V: TRBV6-2/TRBV6-3; CDR3: CASSLWGGYTF; DNA: TGTGCCAGCAGTTTATGGGGAGGCTACACCTTC
length: 14; D: -; J: TRBJ1-1; size: many; V: TRBV12-3/TRBV12-4; CDR3: CAAKTGGENTEAFF; DNA: TGTGCCGCCAAGACAGGAGGGGAGAACACTGAAGCTTTCTTT
length: 15; D: -; J: TRBJ2-7; size: few; V: TRBV7-9; CDR3: CASSQGALWDTGQYF; DNA: TGCGCCAGCAGCCAAGGGGCATTGTGGGACACCGGGCAGTACTTC
length: 13; D: -; J: TRBJ2-5; size: many; V: TRBV2; CDR3: CASRGRSGETQYF; DNA: TGTGCCAGCAGGGGCCGGTCCGGGGAGACCCAGTACTTC
length: 13; D: -; J: TRBJ2-5; size: few; V: TRBV20-1; CDR3: CSATRDTARTQYF; DNA: TGCAGTGCAACCCGGGACACGGCGAGGACCCAGTACTTC
length: 14; D: -; J: TRBJ1-1; size: -; V: TRBV2; CDR3: CASNPRSPGTEAFF; DNA: TGTGCCAGCAACCCAAGGTCCCCAGGCACTGAAGCTTTCTTT